The following is a T cell receptor beta chain sequence with its context. The record originates from a study of CD8+ T cells in alopecia areata. Across the whole study: The study gave treated patients oral tofacitinib at 5 to 10 mg twice daily. Dosing spanned 6 to 18 months on tofacitinib, then 6 months off drug.

Trimming left V 6 bases short and J 13 bases short, with 15 bases between. Germline values: CDR1 SQVTM, CDR2 ANQGSEA. The CDR3 runs to 11 residues. PBMCs provided sorted CD4+ and CD8+ T cells. Sequencing used cDNA as its template, made by extracting RNA and reverse transcribing it. The method was immunoSEQ multiplex PCR; TCRdb's version includes in-frame clones alone and lacks a portion of them. Of 110,000 or so clones listed, less than 45% were seen once; the top ten hold 3.1%. V and J are TRBV29-1 and TRBJ1-4; D unresolved. The origin of this receptor is a human donor with alopecia areata. What was sequenced was CD4+ T cells sorted from blood. CDR3 residues: CSVLIEPRLFF. The DNA of the CDR3 is TGCAGCGTGTTGATTGAACCCAGACTGTTTTTT.